These 27 T cell receptor beta chains were all obtained from the same sample, sequenced in a study of blood T cell repertoires in COVID-19. Generated by immunoSEQ multiplex PCR, the TCRdb table keeps only in-frame clones and is missing some. The table has about 90,000 clones, 75% to 85% seen once. Sample: peripheral blood. The receptor source for this set is a human donor in a cohort sampled during active COVID-19.

This clone has a handful of counts. The rearrangement links TRBV6-5 to TRBJ2-3; a possible D gene is TRBD2 (7 bases). The CDR3 extends over 13 amino acids. V was pared by 7 bases and J by 2 bases, with 10 bases between. In germline, CDR1 is MNHEY, CDR2 SVGAGI. The CDR3 DNA follows: TGTGCCAGCATGGGGGGGCTCACAGATACGCAGTATTTT. It specifies CASMGGLTDTQYF.

J is TRBJ1-4 and V is TRBV2; D is ambiguous. From germline, CDR1 is SNHLY and CDR2 FYNNEI. Trimming left V 7 bases short and J 10 bases short, with 13 bases between. The CDR3 spans 12 residues. The CDR3 spells CASTEREGKLFF. CDR3 DNA sequence: TGTGCCAGCACCGAAAGGGAGGGAAAACTGTTTTTT.

This chain links TRBV7-9 with TRBJ2-5; 8 nucleotides align to TRBD1. The CDR3 is 15 amino acids. The J segment lost 5 bases and the V segment lost 5 bases, leaving 10 bases of the junction unmatched. In germline, CDR1 is SEHNR, CDR2 FQNEAQ (reference sequence). The chain's CDR3 is CASSPRTGMGETQYF. In DNA form, the CDR3 reads TGTGCCAGCAGCCCTCGGACAGGGATGGGGGAGACCCAGTACTTC.

This chain links TRBV19 with TRBJ2-3, with D possibly TRBD1 on 6 matching bases. This CDR3 has 14 residues. V lost 4 bases and J lost 6, with 14 bases in between. The germline V gene has CDR1 LNHDA and CDR2 SQIVND (reference sequence). CDR3 amino acids: CASSTGTWVDTQYF. CDR3 DNA: TGTGCCAGTAGTACCGGGACATGGGTTGATACGCAGTATTTT.

The chain is built from TRBV29-1 and TRBJ2-7; tentatively, D is TRBD1 (5 bases). The length of the CDR3 is 13 residues. Germline assignment: CDR1 SQVTM and CDR2 ANQGSEA. Trimming pared 2 bases from V and 0 bases from J, leaving 8 bases between. CDR3 region: CSVESRGSYEQYF. The DNA for the CDR3 is TGCAGCGTTGAAAGTAGGGGCTCCTACGAGCAGTACTTC.

The rearrangement joins TRBV7-9 to TRBJ2-4; 8 bases line up with TRBD1. The V gene's germline CDR1 is SEHNR and CDR2 FQNEAQ (reference sequence). The CDR3 runs to 17 residues. Trimming cost V 5 bases and J 0 bases; bases outside gene matches: 9. CDR3 in amino acids: CASSPYRGSLAKNIQYF. The CDR3 DNA reads TGTGCCAGCAGCCCCTACAGGGGGTCTTTAGCCAAAAACATTCAGTACTTC.

The table lists this clone with a few counts. The chain is built from TRBV5-1 and TRBJ2-3; 10 bases match TRBD1. In germline, CDR1 is SGHRS, CDR2 YFSETQ. The CDR3 is made up of 15 amino acids. V shed 4 bases, J shed 1 base, and the junction held 3 bases outside the gene matches. CDR3 loop: CASSPGTGGTDTQYF. In nucleotides, the CDR3 is TGCGCCAGCAGCCCCGGGACAGGGGGCACAGATACGCAGTATTTT.

The genes are TRBV12-3 or TRBV12-4 and TRBJ2-1; a weak D match, TRBD2 (7 bases). V lost 6 bases, J lost 15 bases, and 21 bases lay in between. The CDR3 is 13 residues long. CDR3 region: CASSGGGGTGSFF. The CDR3 nucleotides are TGTGCCAGCAGCGGGGGAGGGGGGACGGGCTCGTTCTTC.

This clone showed up many times. The genes are TRBV7-2 and TRBJ2-5; D gene ambiguous. The CDR3 has 13 amino acids. CDR1 SGHTA and CDR2 FQGNSA come from the germline V gene. The V end was cut by 5 bases, the J end by 3 bases, with 10 bases between. The CDR3: CASSPYAKETQYF. In DNA form, the CDR3 reads TGTGCCAGCAGCCCCTACGCAAAAGAGACCCAGTACTTC.

This clone came up many times. The rearrangement links TRBV5-8 to TRBJ2-1, with TRBD1 matching over 7 bases. Germline V gene data show CDR1 as SGHTS and CDR2 as YDEGEE. Unmatched junction bases numbered 5, after V lost 6 bases and J lost 2 bases. This CDR3 contains 14 residues. Written as DNA, the CDR3 is TGTGCCAGCACCTGGGACAGAGCCTACAATGAGCAGTTCTTC. It yields the protein CASTWDRAYNEQFF.

The V gene is TRBV6-5, the J gene TRBJ1-4; no reliable D call. In germline, CDR1 is MNHEY, CDR2 SVGAGI. The V gene lost 10 bases and the J gene lost 7 bases, with 16 bases spanning the gap. The CDR3 spans 13 residues. The chain's CDR3 is CATSEYELEKLFF. DNA of the CDR3: TGTGCCACCTCTGAGTATGAGCTTGAAAAACTGTTTTTT.

The chain couples TRBV7-8 to TRBJ1-1, with D perhaps TRBD1 (6 bases). Germline V gene sequence: CDR1 SGHVS, CDR2 FQNEAQ. V was clipped by 6 bases and J by 2 bases, with 16 bases between them. CDR3 length equals 15 residues. The CDR3 reads CASSFQDRLNTEAFF. The CDR3 DNA reads as TGTGCCAGCAGTTTCCAGGACAGACTTAACACTGAAGCTTTCTTT.

This clone was observed a handful of times. The gene calls are TRBV4-1 and TRBJ1-1, with D uncertain. The germline V gene has CDR1 MGHRA and CDR2 YSYEKL. The V end was cut by 0 bases, the J end by 1 base, with 12 bases between. The CDR3 loop spans 16 amino acids. CDR3 sequence: CASSQEVRLPNTEAFF. CDR3 DNA: TGCGCCAGCAGCCAAGAGGTGCGGTTACCGAACACTGAAGCTTTCTTT.

This sequence joins TRBV6-5 and TRBJ2-5, with 8 bases aligning to TRBD1. Germline trimming cut 7 bases from V and 5 bases from J; bases unmatched to any gene: 12. The length of the CDR3 is 15 residues. Germline lookup yields CDR1 MNHEY and CDR2 SVGAGI. This CDR3 is CASKFGRGPMETQYF. CDR3 sequence (DNA): TGTGCCAGCAAGTTTGGCAGGGGGCCCATGGAGACCCAGTACTTC.

V is TRBV5-1 and J is TRBJ2-7; D is perhaps TRBD2 (6 bases). V lost 5 bases and J 4 bases, leaving 13 bases between the germline ends. Germline values: CDR1 SGHRS, CDR2 YFSETQ. This CDR3 contains 13 residues. CDR3 sequence reads: CASSWDFYYEQYF. The DNA for the CDR3 is TGCGCCAGCAGTTGGGACTTTTATTACGAGCAGTACTTC.

The V and J genes are TRBV19 and TRBJ1-6, with D possibly TRBD1 on 5 matching bases. From germline, CDR1 is LNHDA and CDR2 SQIVND (reference sequence). V was trimmed by 6 bases and J by 5 bases, leaving 14 bases between them. The CDR3 has 15 residues. The CDR3 sequence: CASRRQFSNNSPLHF. The CDR3, as DNA: TGTGCCAGTAGAAGACAGTTTTCGAATAATTCACCCCTCCACTTT.

The chain combines TRBV20-1 with TRBJ2-5, with 10 bases that match TRBD2. CDR1 DFQATT and CDR2 SNEGSKA come from the germline V gene (reference sequence). J lost 7 bases, V lost 3 bases, and 8 bases had no gene match. There are 14 residues in the CDR3. CDR3 coding DNA: TGCAGTGCTAGTATTAGCGGGGGGCCCGGGACCCAGTACTTC. Translating gives CSASISGGPGTQYF.

V is TRBV5-4 and J is TRBJ1-4; the match to TRBD1 covers 10 bases. Germline V gene data show CDR1 as SGHNT and CDR2 as YYREEE (reference sequence). The CDR3 extends over 15 amino acids. With V trimmed by 2 bases and J by 5 bases, 3 bases remained unmatched. The CDR3 DNA is TGTGCCAGCAGCTTAGCGGGACAGGGGAATGAAAAACTGTTTTTT. Translating gives CASSLAGQGNEKLFF.

This clone has just one count. At one end, the junction sequence differs from germline, possibly due to a read error. This chain joins TRBV6-5 and TRBJ2-1; TRBD1 might be the D (5 bases). The CDR3 length is 12 residues. Germline loops: CDR1 MNHEY, CDR2 SVGAGI. The CDR3 reads CASSYSGQRLVF. CDR3 DNA sequence: TGTGCCAGCAGTTACTCGGGGCAGCGTCTCGTCTTC.

V usage is TRBV6-2 or TRBV6-3 and J usage is TRBJ2-5, with 11 positions matching TRBD1. V trimming: 5 bases; J trimming: 2 bases; junction bases outside the gene matches: 10. The CDR3 spans 17 residues. From germline, CDR1 is MNHEY and CDR2 SVGEGT. CDR3 sequence (DNA): TGTGCCAGCAGTCCGCTCTGGGACAGGGGGTCGCAAGAGACCCAGTACTTC. It encodes CASSPLWDRGSQETQYF.

This chain uses TRBV27 with TRBJ1-5; the match to TRBD1 covers 7 bases. From germline, CDR1 is MNHEY and CDR2 SMNVEV (reference sequence). The CDR3 is 16 residues long. J gave up 0 bases and V 1 base, and 3 bases lay outside the gene matches. DNA of the CDR3: TGTGCCAGCAGTTTATACGACAGGGATAGCAATCAGCCCCAGCATTTT. Protein sequence: CASSLYDRDSNQPQHF.

This sequence joins TRBV5-1 and TRBJ2-1; D is unresolved. Germline loops: CDR1 SGHRS, CDR2 YFSETQ. The CDR3 contains 15 residues. Trimming removed 0 bases at V and 5 bases at J, with 12 bases between. The CDR3 nucleotides are TGCGCCAGCAGCTTGGCCACGACTCCTAACAATGAGCAGTTCTTC. Translating it yields CASSLATTPNNEQFF. The full variable domain, in which reference TRBV5-1 and TRBJ2-1 provide the parts outside the CDR3, is KAGVTQTPRYLIKTRGQQVTLSCSPISGHRSVSWYQQTPGQGLQFLFEYFSETQRNKGNFPGRFSGRQFSNSRSEMNVSTLELGDSALYLCASSLATTPNNEQFFGPGTRLTVL.

The chain links TRBV6-6 to TRBJ2-3, with D unclear. This CDR3 spans 14 amino acids. The ends were cut back, 6 bases at V and 6 bases at J, with 16 bases in the middle. Germline V gives CDR1 MNHNY, CDR2 SVGAGI (reference sequence). The CDR3 sequence is CASRTGIFSDTQYF. CDR3 in DNA: TGTGCCAGCAGGACTGGCATTTTCTCCGATACGCAGTATTTT.

Here the CDR3 reads CASSKLRTGYNEKLFF. The CDR3 DNA is TGTGCCAGCAGTAAACTGCGGACAGGCTATAATGAAAAACTGTTTTTT. The chain combines TRBV6-2 or TRBV6-3 with TRBJ1-4, with 7 bases lining up with TRBD1. In germline, CDR1 is MNHEY, CDR2 SVGEGT. This CDR3 has 16 amino acids. V lost 5 bases and J lost 4; bases outside the gene matches: 10.

The chain recombines TRBV6-2 or TRBV6-3 with TRBJ2-7; 9 bases are a match to TRBD1. Trimming removed 6 bases from V and 6 bases from J; junction bases left unmatched: 12. CDR3 length: 15 residues. From germline, CDR1 is MNHEY and CDR2 SVGEGT. For the CDR3, the DNA is TGTGCCAGCAGCCCCAGGGGGGACAGGGCAAGCGAGCAGTACTTC. Amino acids: CASSPRGDRASEQYF.

This clone was found once. The V and J genes are TRBV6-5 and TRBJ2-2; a weak D match, TRBD1 (6 bases). Trimming stripped 6 bases from V and 5 bases from J, with 10 bases between. From germline, CDR1 is MNHEY and CDR2 SVGAGI. CDR3 length: 13 amino acids. CDR3 sequence: CASRFRGTGELFF. The CDR3 DNA reads as TGTGCCAGCAGGTTTAGGGGGACCGGGGAGCTGTTTTTT.

This clone occurred a few times. This chain connects TRBV5-6 to TRBJ2-7; no firm D call. In germline, CDR1 is SGHDT, CDR2 YYEEEE. The CDR3 length is 14 residues. V lost 1 base and J 0 bases, leaving 8 bases between the germline ends. Here the CDR3 reads CASSLQQSSYEQYF. The DNA for the CDR3 is TGTGCCAGCAGCTTGCAACAGAGCTCCTACGAGCAGTACTTC.